This TCR beta chain was sequenced for a study of cytotoxic CD8 clonotypes in ibrutinib-treated CLL. Whole-study context: The group held more than 10 relapsed/refractory and around 14 treatment-naive patients, with roughly 17 IGHV unmutated.

The junction had 2 bases not matched to a gene; V was cut back by 3 bases and J by 3 bases. The CDR3 runs 13 residues. CDR1 is SGHRS and CDR2 is YFSETQ in the germline V gene. Clones were sequenced by immunoSEQ multiplex PCR, and TCRdb holds only the in-frame ones, with some missing. The sample yields about 68,000 clones, roughly 72% seen once. This clone has just a few counts. The clonotype was recovered from a human donor with chronic lymphocytic leukemia. The chain carries TRBV5-1 and TRBJ2-5, with TRBD1 matching over 7 bases. The sample here was PBMCs, taken after 12 months of ibrutinib treatment. The CDR3 DNA reads TGCGCCAGCAGCTACGGACAGGAAGAGACCCAGTACTTC. Translating gives CASSYGQEETQYF.